Following are 10 T cell receptor beta chains from one sample sequenced in a study of beta chain features in type 1 diabetes. Isolated RNA was reverse transcribed in full, so expressed TCRB transcripts were sequenced. Here immunoSEQ multiplex PCR was the method, and the copy in TCRdb shows in-frame clones only, minus some. The repertoire consists of 360,000 or so clones, with around 19% occurring once and the leading ten covering approximately 0.041%. Sample: naive CD4+ T cells from blood. The source is a woman aged 18-35 years in good health.

V usage is TRBV9 and J usage is TRBJ2-2; the match to TRBD2 covers 7 bases. Trimming took 0 bases from V and 13 from J; bases not matched to a gene: 15. The germline gives CDR1 SGDLS, CDR2 YYNGEE. This CDR3 region has 16 residues. The CDR3 nucleotides are TGTGCCAGCAGCGTAGCTGGGACGCTAGGGCCGGGAGGGCTGTTTTTT. Protein product: CASSVAGTLGPGGLFF.

This clone was detected a few times. CDR3 in amino acids: CAIRPSLTDTQYF. DNA of the CDR3: TGTGCCATCAGACCCAGTTTGACAGATACGCAGTATTTT. V and J are TRBV10-3 and TRBJ2-3; D not certain. V gave up 6 bases and J gave up 3 bases, with 10 bases separating them. The V gene's germline CDR1 is ENHRY and CDR2 SYGVKD. The CDR3 sequence is 13 residues long.

This chain uses TRBV6-5 with TRBJ2-7, with D possibly TRBD1 on 6 matching bases. Germline values: CDR1 MNHEY, CDR2 SVGAGI. V lost 5 bases and J 1 base, leaving 12 bases between the germline ends. The CDR3 contains 14 residues. CDR3 region: CASSRNRDSYEQYF. In DNA form, the CDR3 reads TGTGCCAGCAGTCGAAACAGGGATTCCTACGAGCAGTACTTC.

This clone has a handful of counts. V is TRBV28 and J is TRBJ1-3; the D gene is possibly TRBD1 (5 bases). Germline CDR1 MDHEN, CDR2 SYDVKM. There are 14 residues in the CDR3. The V and J ends lost 4 bases and 0 bases respectively, with 7 bases between them. The CDR3 spells CASSSTVSGNTIYF. Here the CDR3 DNA reads TGTGCCAGCAGTTCGACAGTCTCTGGAAACACCATATATTTT.

This clone was detected a few times. V is TRBV5-4 and J is TRBJ1-1; D might be TRBD1 (5 bases). The ends were cut back, 0 bases at V and 7 bases at J, with 16 bases in the middle. The germline V gene has CDR1 SGHNT and CDR2 YYREEE (reference sequence). The CDR3 length is 15 residues. CDR3 DNA: TGTGCCAGCAGCTTGGCCTCAGGGAGGTTAAGTGAAGCTTTCTTT. Its protein is CASSLASGRLSEAFF. The full variable domain, in which reference TRBV5-4 and TRBJ1-1 provide the parts outside the CDR3, is ETGVTQSPTHLIKTRGQQVTLRCSSQSGHNTVSWYQQALGQGPQFIFQYYREEENGRGNFPPRFSGLQFPNYSSELNVNALELDDSALYLCASSLASGRLSEAFFGQGTRLTVV.

The CDR3 is CASRGTGVNSPLHF. Written as DNA, the CDR3 is TGTGCCAGCAGGGGGACAGGGGTAAATTCACCCCTCCACTTT. This sequence joins TRBV27 and TRBJ1-6; 10 bases match TRBD1. The junction had 3 bases not matched to a gene; V was cut back by 6 bases and J by 7 bases. CDR1 is MNHEY, CDR2 SMNVEV, per germline (reference sequence). The CDR3 covers 14 residues.

This clone was observed a few times. V gene TRBV27 combines with J gene TRBJ2-5; 9 bases match TRBD1. The V and J ends lost 4 bases and 5 bases, in that order; junction bases with no gene match: 5. The CDR3 spans 14 residues. CDR1 and CDR2 from the germline V gene are MNHEY and SMNVEV (reference sequence). CDR3 in amino acids: CASSSTGGWETQYF. The CDR3 region has the DNA TGTGCCAGCAGTTCTACAGGGGGCTGGGAGACCCAGTACTTC.

In this sample, this clone turned up a few times. The V gene is TRBV5-1, the J gene TRBJ2-7; 7 bases match TRBD2. Germline V gene sequence: CDR1 SGHRS, CDR2 YFSETQ. Trimming took 0 bases from V and 6 from J; bases not matched to a gene: 3. The CDR3 is made up of 13 amino acids. CDR3 loop: CASSLGGSGEQYF. The CDR3 DNA sequence: TGCGCCAGCAGCTTGGGCGGGAGTGGCGAGCAGTACTTC.

This chain uses TRBV18 with TRBJ2-5; tentatively, D is TRBD2 (6 bases). This CDR3 comprises 16 residues. V was trimmed by 0 bases and J by 7 bases, leaving 18 bases between them. Germline V CDR1 and CDR2: KGHSH, LQKENI. The CDR3 is CASSPPLAGPEGTQYF. CDR3 in DNA: TGTGCCAGCTCACCACCCCTCGCGGGGCCGGAGGGGACCCAGTACTTC.

In this sample, this clone turned up a few times. This rearrangement joins TRBV4-1 to TRBJ2-4; TRBD1 matches 9 bases. This CDR3 has 15 residues. CDR1 is MGHRA and CDR2 is YSYEKL in the germline V gene. V lost 2 bases to trimming and J lost 8 bases; unmatched junction nucleotides: 7. The CDR3 DNA is TGCGCCAGCAGCCAACCCGGACAGGGGAGGGACATTCAGTACTTC. Translation: CASSQPGQGRDIQYF.